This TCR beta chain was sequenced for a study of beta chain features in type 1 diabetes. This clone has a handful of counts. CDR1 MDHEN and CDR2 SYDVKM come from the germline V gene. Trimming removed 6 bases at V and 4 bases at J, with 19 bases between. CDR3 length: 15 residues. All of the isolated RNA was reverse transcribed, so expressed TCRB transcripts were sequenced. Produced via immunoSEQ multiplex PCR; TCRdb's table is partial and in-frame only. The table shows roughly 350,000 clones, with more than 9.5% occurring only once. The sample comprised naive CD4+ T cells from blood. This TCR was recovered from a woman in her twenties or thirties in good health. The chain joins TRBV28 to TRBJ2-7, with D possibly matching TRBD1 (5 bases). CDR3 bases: TGTGCCAGCAGCAAACGCAGGGTTATGGGATACGAGCAGTACTTC. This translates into CASSKRRVMGYEQYF. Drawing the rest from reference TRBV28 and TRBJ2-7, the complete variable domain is DVKVTQSSRYLVKRTGEKVFLECVQDMDHENMFWYRQDPGLGLRLIYFSYDVKMKEKGDIPEGYSVSREKKERFSLILESASTNQTSMYLCASSKRRVMGYEQYFGPGTRLTVT.